The 21 T cell receptor beta chains presented below share a single source sample, sequenced in a study of vaccination and CD4 T cells after COVID-19. Their cognate antigens are unknown. The Oncomine TCR Beta short-read assay was applied to DNA of cultured CD4+ T cells. TCRdb ran MiXCR on the PCR reads and lists one entry per CDR3 protein. The data contain 5,000 to 7,000 distinct CDR3 sequences, less than 70% of them seen just once; the ten biggest clones take up roughly half. The treatment: roughly nine-day PBMC culture with coronavirus spike peptide pools or control peptides (ViraFEST assay). It was before the COVID-19 pandemic (2011-2018) that the unexposed donor's CD4+ T cells were collected. The sequenced sample was CD4+ T cells from blood, cultured in vitro. These TCRs come from a human donor in good health.

This rearrangement joins TRBV7-9 to TRBJ2-1, with TRBD2 matching 10 bases. Germline V gene lookup returns CDR1 SEHNR and CDR2 FQNEAQ (reference sequence). V gave up 2 bases and J gave up 0 bases; unmatched junction bases: 4. The CDR3 has 17 residues. The CDR3: CASSLSVAGGSYNEQFF. The CDR3, as DNA: TGTGCCAGCAGCTTATCGGTAGCGGGGGGCTCCTACAATGAGCAGTTCTTC.

The V call is TRBV7-2, the J call TRBJ2-5; D possibly corresponds to TRBD1 (6 bases). This CDR3 is built from 14 residues. CDR1 SGHTA and CDR2 FQGNSA come from the germline V gene. Trimming removed 8 bases from V and 1 base from J, with 14 bases in between. The CDR3 DNA reads as TGTGCCAGCCTAAGGACAGTAGTCCAAGAGACCCAGTACTTC. It yields the protein CASLRTVVQETQYF.

This clonotype was observed once. The rearrangement uses TRBV6-2 or TRBV6-3 and TRBJ2-7; 10 bases are shared with TRBD1. The trim removed 0 bases at V and 6 bases at J, leaving 2 bases unmatched. Germline V gives CDR1 MNHEY, CDR2 SVGEGT. The CDR3 has 14 residues. CDR3 region: CASSYSGQGLEQYF. DNA of the CDR3: TGTGCCAGCAGTTACTCGGGACAGGGGCTCGAGCAGTACTTC.

The V and J genes are TRBV10-3 and TRBJ1-1, with a tentative D call TRBD1 (6 bases). Looked up from germline, CDR1 is ENHRY and CDR2 is SYGVKD. V dropped 0 bases and J dropped 8 bases, with 13 bases sitting between them. The CDR3 sequence is 14 residues long. CDR3 sequence (DNA): TGTGCCATCAGTGAGTCTGGGGGCGGGCGAGAAGCTTTCTTT. Amino acid sequence: CAISESGGGREAFF.

This clonotype was detected a few times. The chain carries TRBV14 and TRBJ1-2; TRBD1 matches 10 bases. The CDR3 has 17 amino acids. With 0 bases clipped from V and 2 bases from J, the junction kept 6 bases outside the gene matches. Germline CDR1 SGHDN, CDR2 FVKESK. DNA of the CDR3: TGTGCCAGCAGCCAAGATCCGGGACAGGGGAAGAACTATGGCTACACCTTC. The encoded protein is CASSQDPGQGKNYGYTF.

This clonotype was counted a single time. The chain combines TRBV28 with TRBJ1-2; D call uncertain. The germline V gene has CDR1 MDHEN and CDR2 SYDVKM. The CDR3 runs to 10 residues. Trimming pared 5 bases from V and 8 bases from J, leaving 6 bases between. The CDR3 loop is CASSPPGYTF. For the CDR3, the DNA is TGTGCCAGCAGTCCGCCAGGCTACACCTTC.

The table lists this clonotype with a few counts. The chain carries TRBV30 and TRBJ2-5; TRBD1 matches at 7 bases. Germline V gives CDR1 GTSNPN, CDR2 SVGIG (reference sequence). CDR3 size: 15 residues. V shed 0 bases, J shed 2 bases, and the junction held 6 bases outside the gene matches. CDR3 sequence: CAWSVFAGGQETQYF. CDR3 DNA sequence: TGTGCCTGGAGTGTATTCGCAGGGGGACAAGAGACCCAGTACTTC.

This clonotype was seen just once. The chain combines TRBV7-2 with TRBJ2-7; tentatively, D is TRBD1 (5 bases). CDR3 length: 13 amino acids. Trimming removed 0 bases at V and 6 bases at J, with 9 bases between. Germline CDR1 SGHTA, CDR2 FQGNSA. In DNA, the CDR3 is TGTGCCAGCAGCTTAGCCGCAGGGCTCGAGCAGTACTTC. It is translated as CASSLAAGLEQYF. Full variable domain (rest looked up from reference TRBV7-2 and TRBJ2-7): GAGVSQSPSNKVTEKGKDVELRCDPISGHTALYWYRQSLGQGLEFLIYFQGNSAPDKSGLPSDRFSAERTGGSVSTLTIQRTQQEDSAVYLCASSLAAGLEQYFGPGTRLTVT.

This chain uses TRBV20-1 with TRBJ2-1; D remains ambiguous. This CDR3 contains 16 residues. Germline CDR1 and CDR2: DFQATT and SNEGSKA (reference sequence). Trimming cost V 0 bases and J 2 bases, with 14 bases left between them. Written as DNA, the CDR3 is TGCAGTGCTAGAGAGGTAGGAACGGTACCCTACAATGAGCAGTTCTTC. Its protein product is CSAREVGTVPYNEQFF.

This clonotype was detected a few times. The CDR3 DNA follows: TGCAGTGCTGGACTAGCCGGAAGAGAGACCCAGTACTTC. Translation: CSAGLAGRETQYF. This chain links TRBV20-1 with TRBJ2-5; 8 positions agree with TRBD2. Germline lookup yields CDR1 DFQATT and CDR2 SNEGSKA (reference sequence). With 5 bases clipped from V and 4 bases from J, the junction kept 6 bases outside the gene matches. CDR3 length: 13 residues.

The V gene is TRBV19, the J gene TRBJ2-1; TRBD1 agrees at 10 bases. Germline CDR1 LNHDA, CDR2 SQIVND (reference sequence). The CDR3 totals 15 residues. V lost 5 bases and J lost 6; bases outside the gene matches: 7. This CDR3 is CASSDGTGAANEQFF. The CDR3 DNA follows: TGTGCCAGTAGTGATGGGACAGGGGCGGCCAATGAGCAGTTCTTC.

The chain links TRBV4-3 to TRBJ1-2; 7 nucleotides align to TRBD1. The CDR3 sequence is 14 residues long. CDR1 and CDR2 (germline): LGHNA, YSLEER. J gave up 3 bases and V 3 bases, and 4 bases lay outside the gene matches. CDR3: CASSQPDRDYGYTF. The CDR3 DNA reads TGCGCCAGCAGCCAGCCCGACAGGGACTATGGCTACACCTTC.

The rearrangement uses TRBV7-6 and TRBJ1-6, with no clear D. The CDR3 loop spans 17 amino acids. CDR1 is SGHVS and CDR2 is FNYEAQ in the germline V gene. Trimming took off 0 bases at V and 0 bases at J, with 9 bases between the two ends. For the CDR3, the DNA is TGTGCCAGCAGCTTAGCCTCGGGCAGCTCCTATAATTCACCCCTCCACTTT. It translates to CASSLASGSSYNSPLHF.

The chain is built from TRBV20-1 and TRBJ1-1; tentatively, D is TRBD1 (6 bases). Per germline, CDR1 DFQATT and CDR2 SNEGSKA (reference sequence). The V end lost 2 bases, the J end lost 7 bases, and 11 bases lay between the germline ends. The CDR3 runs 12 residues. Written as DNA, the CDR3 is TGCAGTGCTAGACGGACAGAAAATGAAGCTTTCTTT. Protein sequence: CSARRTENEAFF.

On this clonotype: This sequence may be a read error, since a much larger clone differs from it by one base. The chain joins TRBV5-1 to TRBJ1-6, with TRBD1 matching over 9 bases. Looked up from germline, CDR1 is SGHRS and CDR2 is YFSETQ. The CDR3 is 15 residues long. The CDR3: CASSTPGQGLSPLRF. The CDR3 nucleotides read TGCGCCAGCAGCACCCCGGGACAGGGTCTATCACCCCTCCGCTTT.

This chain links TRBV6-1 with TRBJ1-5, with D possibly TRBD1 on 5 matching bases. The CDR3 consists of 15 residues. The V end lost 6 bases, the J end lost 0 bases, and 12 bases lay between the germline ends. In germline, CDR1 is MNHNS, CDR2 SASEGT. In DNA form, the CDR3 reads TGTGCCAGCAGGCCGGGGCCCTATAGCAATCAGCCCCAGCATTTT. It codes for CASRPGPYSNQPQHF.

The chain recombines TRBV6-1 with TRBJ1-1, with a weak D call TRBD1 (6 bases). Germline values: CDR1 MNHNS, CDR2 SASEGT. The CDR3 totals 14 residues. Deletions cut 8 bases from V and 1 base from J, with 14 bases between. The CDR3 protein is CASEEGGGNTEAFF. The CDR3, as DNA: TGTGCCAGCGAGGAGGGGGGGGGGAACACTGAAGCTTTCTTT.

CDR3 protein: CASSLQRTSVYEQYF. CDR3 bases: TGTGCCAGCAGCTTACAGAGGACTAGCGTCTACGAGCAGTACTTC. V is TRBV11-2 and J is TRBJ2-7; 9 bases map to TRBD2. Germline V CDR1 and CDR2: SGHAT, FQNNGV. The ends lost 2 bases at V and 3 bases at J; junction bases unmatched: 5. The length of the CDR3 is 15 residues.

The chain employs TRBV7-2 and TRBJ2-1; D unclear. The CDR3 runs 18 residues. V lost 5 bases, J lost 6 bases, and 26 bases lay in between. From germline, CDR1 is SGHTA and CDR2 FQGNSA. CDR3 region: CASSTLRVRDGWGNEQFF. In DNA form, the CDR3 reads TGTGCCAGCAGCACCTTAAGGGTGAGAGACGGCTGGGGCAATGAGCAGTTCTTC. The full variable domain, its missing parts supplied by reference TRBV7-2 and TRBJ2-1, is GAGVSQSPSNKVTEKGKDVELRCDPISGHTALYWYRQSLGQGLEFLIYFQGNSAPDKSGLPSDRFSAERTGGSVSTLTIQRTQQEDSAVYLCASSTLRVRDGWGNEQFFGPGTRLTVL.

The chain couples TRBV27 to TRBJ1-5; TRBD1 might be the D (6 bases). Trimming took off 4 bases at V and 6 bases at J, with 16 bases between the two ends. Germline CDR1 MNHEY, CDR2 SMNVEV (reference sequence). The length of the CDR3 is 15 residues. CDR3 sequence (DNA): TGTGCCAGCAGTTCCTCGGGGGCGAGGGGTCAGCCCCAGCATTTT. Protein: CASSSSGARGQPQHF.

This rearrangement joins TRBV7-9 to TRBJ2-5; a possible D gene is TRBD2 (6 bases). The V and J ends lost 5 bases and 0 bases respectively, with 16 bases between them. CDR3 length: 16 residues. The germline CDR1 and CDR2 sequences are SEHNR and FQNEAQ (reference sequence). CDR3: CASSPGAGNYQETQYF. In DNA form, the CDR3 reads TGTGCCAGCAGCCCCGGGGCGGGGAATTACCAAGAGACCCAGTACTTC.